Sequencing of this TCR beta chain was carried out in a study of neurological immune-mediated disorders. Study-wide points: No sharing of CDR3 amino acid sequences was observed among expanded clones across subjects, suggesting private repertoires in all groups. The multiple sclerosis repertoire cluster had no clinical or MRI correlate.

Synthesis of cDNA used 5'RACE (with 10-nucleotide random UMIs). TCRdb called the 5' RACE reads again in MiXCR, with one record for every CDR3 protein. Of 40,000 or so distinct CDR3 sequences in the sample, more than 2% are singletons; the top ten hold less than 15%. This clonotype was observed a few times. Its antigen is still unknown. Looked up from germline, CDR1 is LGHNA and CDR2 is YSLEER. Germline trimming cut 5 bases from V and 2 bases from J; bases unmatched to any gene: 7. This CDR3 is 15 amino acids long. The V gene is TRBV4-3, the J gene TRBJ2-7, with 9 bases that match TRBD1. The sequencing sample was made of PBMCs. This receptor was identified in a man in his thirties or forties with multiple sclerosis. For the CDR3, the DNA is TGCGCCAGCAGCTACTTGACAGGGGGGACCTACGAGCAGTACTTC. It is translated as CASSYLTGGTYEQYF.